This T cell receptor beta chain appears in the sequencing data of a study of CD8+ T cells in alopecia areata. This CDR3 comprises 15 residues. Germline lookup yields CDR1 SGHAT and CDR2 FQNNGV. With 4 bases removed from V and 3 bases from J, the gap between germline ends came to 16 bases. Study-level points and caveats: Any link of baseline CD8+ expansion to response, resting on one nonresponder, remains uncertain.

Remarks on this clone: No antigen is known for it.

TCR sequencing used cDNA made by reverse transcription of extracted RNA. Some clones are missing from TCRdb's copy, which holds only in-frame ones; the method was immunoSEQ multiplex PCR. The sample lists over 200,000 clones, 64% seen once, with more than 3.5% in the top ten. Treatment described: oral pan-JAK inhibitor, 5-10 mg twice daily. The receptor's source is a human donor with alopecia areata. Sequencing used CD4+ T cells sorted from blood, obtained at week 4, from a patient treated with tofacitinib. The chain carries TRBV11-2 and TRBJ2-7; maybe TRBD1 (5 bases). The CDR3: CASSSLGARLYEQYF. In DNA form, the CDR3 reads TGTGCCAGCAGCTCCCTTGGGGCCAGGCTCTACGAGCAGTACTTC.